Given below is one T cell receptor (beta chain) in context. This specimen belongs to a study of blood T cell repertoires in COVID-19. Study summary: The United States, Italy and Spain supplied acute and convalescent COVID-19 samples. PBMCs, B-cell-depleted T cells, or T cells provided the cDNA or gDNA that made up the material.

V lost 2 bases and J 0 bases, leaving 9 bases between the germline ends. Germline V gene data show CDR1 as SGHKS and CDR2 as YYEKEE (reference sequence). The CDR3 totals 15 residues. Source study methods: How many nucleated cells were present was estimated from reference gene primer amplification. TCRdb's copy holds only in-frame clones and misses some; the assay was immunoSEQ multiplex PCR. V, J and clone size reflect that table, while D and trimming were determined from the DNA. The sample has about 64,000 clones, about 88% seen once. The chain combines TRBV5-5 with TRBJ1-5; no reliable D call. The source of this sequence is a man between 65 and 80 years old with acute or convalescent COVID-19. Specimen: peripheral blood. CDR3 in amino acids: CASSFSVNSNQPQHF. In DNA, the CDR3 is TGTGCCAGCAGCTTTAGCGTCAATAGCAATCAGCCCCAGCATTTT.